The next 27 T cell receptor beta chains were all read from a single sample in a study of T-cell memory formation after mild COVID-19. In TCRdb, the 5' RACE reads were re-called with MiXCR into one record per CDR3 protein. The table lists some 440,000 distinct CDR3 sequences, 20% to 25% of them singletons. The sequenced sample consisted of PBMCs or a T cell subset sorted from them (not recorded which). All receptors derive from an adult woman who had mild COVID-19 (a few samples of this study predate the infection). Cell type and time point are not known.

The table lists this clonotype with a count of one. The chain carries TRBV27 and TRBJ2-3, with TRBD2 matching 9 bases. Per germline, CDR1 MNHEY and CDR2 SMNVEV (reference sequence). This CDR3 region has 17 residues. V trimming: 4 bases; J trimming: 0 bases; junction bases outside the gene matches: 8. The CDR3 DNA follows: TGTGCCAGCAGTTCGATCCTTCTAGCGGGGAGCACAGATACGCAGTATTTT. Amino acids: CASSSILLAGSTDTQYF.

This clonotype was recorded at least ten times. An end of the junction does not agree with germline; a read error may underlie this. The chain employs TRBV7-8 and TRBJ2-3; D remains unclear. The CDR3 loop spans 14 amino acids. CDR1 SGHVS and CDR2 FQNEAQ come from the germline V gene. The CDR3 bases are TGCGCCAGCAGCTTGTACGGGAGCACAGATACGCAGTATTTT. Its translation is CASSLYGSTDTQYF.

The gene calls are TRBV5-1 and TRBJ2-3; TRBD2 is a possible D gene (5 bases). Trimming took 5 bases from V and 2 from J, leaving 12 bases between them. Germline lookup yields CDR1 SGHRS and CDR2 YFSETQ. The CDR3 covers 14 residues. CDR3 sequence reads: CASRRAEPTDTQYF. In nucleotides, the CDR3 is TGCGCCAGCAGACGAGCGGAACCCACAGATACGCAGTATTTT.

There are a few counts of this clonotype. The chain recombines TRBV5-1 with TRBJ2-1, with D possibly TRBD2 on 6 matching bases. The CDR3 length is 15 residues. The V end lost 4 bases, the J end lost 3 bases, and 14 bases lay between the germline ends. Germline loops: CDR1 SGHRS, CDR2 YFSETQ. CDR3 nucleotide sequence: TGCGCCAGCAGCCCCAACCCGGGGGACTACAATGAGCAGTTCTTC. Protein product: CASSPNPGDYNEQFF.

CDR3: CASSSLAGGHEQFF. The CDR3 nucleotides are TGTGCCAGCAGCTCTCTAGCGGGAGGGCATGAGCAGTTCTTC. The chain links TRBV7-2 to TRBJ2-1; 12 positions agree with TRBD2. CDR3 length equals 14 residues. With 4 bases clipped from V and 8 bases from J, the junction kept 3 bases outside the gene matches. The germline V gene encodes CDR1 SGHTA and CDR2 FQGNSA.

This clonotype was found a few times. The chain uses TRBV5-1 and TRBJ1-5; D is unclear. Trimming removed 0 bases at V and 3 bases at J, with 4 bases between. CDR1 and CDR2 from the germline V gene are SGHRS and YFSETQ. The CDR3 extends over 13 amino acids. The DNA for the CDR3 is TGCGCCAGCAGCTTGGGGACCAATCAGCCCCAGCATTTT. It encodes CASSLGTNQPQHF.

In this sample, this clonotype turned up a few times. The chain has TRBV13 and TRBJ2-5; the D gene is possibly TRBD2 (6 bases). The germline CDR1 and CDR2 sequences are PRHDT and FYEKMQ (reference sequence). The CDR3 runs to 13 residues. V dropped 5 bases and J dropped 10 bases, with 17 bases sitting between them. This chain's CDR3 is CASSPGGSTRQYF. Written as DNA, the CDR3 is TGTGCCAGCAGCCCCGGAGGGTCAACGCGCCAGTACTTC.

The CDR3 here is CASRDLAVSTDTQYF. Here the CDR3 DNA reads TGCGCCAGCAGAGATCTAGCGGTTAGCACAGATACGCAGTATTTT. This sequence joins TRBV4-1 and TRBJ2-3; TRBD2 agrees at 7 bases. The CDR3 has 15 amino acids. Germline values: CDR1 MGHRA, CDR2 YSYEKL. J gave up 0 bases and V 6 bases, and 6 bases lay outside the gene matches.

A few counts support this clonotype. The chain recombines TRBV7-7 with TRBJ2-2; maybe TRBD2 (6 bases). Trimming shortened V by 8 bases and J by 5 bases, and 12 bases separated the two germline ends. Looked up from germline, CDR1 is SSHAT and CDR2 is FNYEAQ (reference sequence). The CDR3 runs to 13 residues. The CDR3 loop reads CASWRGETGELFF. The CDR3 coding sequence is TGTGCCAGCTGGAGGGGAGAGACCGGGGAGCTGTTTTTT.

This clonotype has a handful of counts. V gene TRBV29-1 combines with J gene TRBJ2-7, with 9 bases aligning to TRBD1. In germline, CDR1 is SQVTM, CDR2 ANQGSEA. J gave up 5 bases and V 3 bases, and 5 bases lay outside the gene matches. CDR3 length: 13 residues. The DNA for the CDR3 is TGCAGCGTTGACCTGACAGGGGGGAACGAGCAGTACTTC. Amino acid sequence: CSVDLTGGNEQYF.

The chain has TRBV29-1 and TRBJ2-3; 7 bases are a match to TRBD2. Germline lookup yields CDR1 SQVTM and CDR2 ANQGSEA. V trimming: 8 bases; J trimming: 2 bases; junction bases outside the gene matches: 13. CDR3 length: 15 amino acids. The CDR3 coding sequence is TGCAGCCCGGAACGCGGGAGCGGACTCACAGATACGCAGTATTTT. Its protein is CSPERGSGLTDTQYF.

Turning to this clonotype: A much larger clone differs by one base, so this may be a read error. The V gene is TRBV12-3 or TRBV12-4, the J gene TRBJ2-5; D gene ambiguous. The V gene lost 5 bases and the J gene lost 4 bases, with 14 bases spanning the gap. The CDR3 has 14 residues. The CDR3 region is CASSLSDMVETQYF. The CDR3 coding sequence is TGTGCCAGCAGTCTGAGCGACATGGTAGAGACCCAGTACTTC.

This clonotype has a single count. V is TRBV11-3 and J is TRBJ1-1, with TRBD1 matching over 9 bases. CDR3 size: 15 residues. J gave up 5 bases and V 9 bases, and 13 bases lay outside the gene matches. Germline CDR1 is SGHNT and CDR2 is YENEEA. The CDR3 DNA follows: TGTGCCAGTACCTCGGGACAGGGAATTTGGACTGAAGCTTTCTTT. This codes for CASTSGQGIWTEAFF.

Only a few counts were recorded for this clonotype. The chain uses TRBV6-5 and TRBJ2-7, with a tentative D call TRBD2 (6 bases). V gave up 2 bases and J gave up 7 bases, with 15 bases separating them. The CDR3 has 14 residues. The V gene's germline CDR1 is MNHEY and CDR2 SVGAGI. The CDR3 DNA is TGTGCCAGCAGTTACGAGTCGGAGGGCGGAGAGCAGTACTTC. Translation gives CASSYESEGGEQYF.

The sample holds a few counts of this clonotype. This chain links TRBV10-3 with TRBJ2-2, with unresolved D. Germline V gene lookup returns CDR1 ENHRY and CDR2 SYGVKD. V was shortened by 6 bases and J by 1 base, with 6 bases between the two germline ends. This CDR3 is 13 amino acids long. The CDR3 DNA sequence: TGTGCCATCAGAGGCGGGAACACCGGGGAGCTGTTTTTT. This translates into CAIRGGNTGELFF.

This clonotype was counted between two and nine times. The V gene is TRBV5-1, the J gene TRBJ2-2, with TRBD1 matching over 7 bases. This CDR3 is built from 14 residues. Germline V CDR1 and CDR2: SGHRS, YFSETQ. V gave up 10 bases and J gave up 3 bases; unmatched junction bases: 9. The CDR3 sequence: CASSDRWHTGELFF. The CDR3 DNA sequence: TGCGCCTCTTCGGACAGGTGGCACACCGGGGAGCTGTTTTTT.

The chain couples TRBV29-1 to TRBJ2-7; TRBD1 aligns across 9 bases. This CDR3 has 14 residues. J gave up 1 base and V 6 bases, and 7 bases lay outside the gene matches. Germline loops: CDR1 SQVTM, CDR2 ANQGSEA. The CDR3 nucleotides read TGCAGCGTCGATCCCGGACAGGGGTCCTACGAGCAGTACTTC. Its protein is CSVDPGQGSYEQYF.

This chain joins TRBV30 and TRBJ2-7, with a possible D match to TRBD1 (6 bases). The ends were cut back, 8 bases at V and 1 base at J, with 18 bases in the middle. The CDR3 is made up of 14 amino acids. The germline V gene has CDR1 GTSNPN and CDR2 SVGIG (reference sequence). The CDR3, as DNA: TGTGCCCTCGAGGGGGACCTTACTTCCTACGAGCAGTACTTC. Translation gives CALEGDLTSYEQYF.

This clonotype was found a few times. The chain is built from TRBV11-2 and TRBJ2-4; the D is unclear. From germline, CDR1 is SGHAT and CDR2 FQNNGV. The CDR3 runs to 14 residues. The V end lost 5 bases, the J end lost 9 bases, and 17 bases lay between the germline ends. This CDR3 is CASSRAKDGVIQYF. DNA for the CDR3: TGTGCCAGCAGCCGGGCTAAAGATGGGGTCATTCAGTACTTC.

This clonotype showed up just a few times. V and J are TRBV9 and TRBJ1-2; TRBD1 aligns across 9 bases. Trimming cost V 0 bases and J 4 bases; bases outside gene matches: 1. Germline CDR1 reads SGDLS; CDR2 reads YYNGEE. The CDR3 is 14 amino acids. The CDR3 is CASSVDRGPYGYTF. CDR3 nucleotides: TGTGCCAGCAGCGTAGACAGGGGGCCCTATGGCTACACCTTC.

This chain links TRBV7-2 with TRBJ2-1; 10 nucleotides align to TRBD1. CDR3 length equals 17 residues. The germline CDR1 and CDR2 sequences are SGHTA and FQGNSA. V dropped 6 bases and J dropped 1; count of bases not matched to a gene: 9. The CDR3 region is CASSYPPGQGSYNEQFF. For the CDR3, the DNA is TGTGCCAGCAGTTATCCTCCGGGACAGGGGTCCTACAATGAGCAGTTCTTC. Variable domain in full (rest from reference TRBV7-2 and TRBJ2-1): GAGVSQSPSNKVTEKGKDVELRCDPISGHTALYWYRQSLGQGLEFLIYFQGNSAPDKSGLPSDRFSAERTGGSVSTLTIQRTQQEDSAVYLCASSYPPGQGSYNEQFFGPGTRLTVL.

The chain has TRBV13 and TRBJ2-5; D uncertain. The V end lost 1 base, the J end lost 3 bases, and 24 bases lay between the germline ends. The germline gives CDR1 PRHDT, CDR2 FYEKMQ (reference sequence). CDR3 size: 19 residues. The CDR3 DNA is TGTGCCAGCAGCTTAGAGAGGAGAGTGGCAGTAGGATTAAAAGAGACCCAGTACTTC. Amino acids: CASSLERRVAVGLKETQYF. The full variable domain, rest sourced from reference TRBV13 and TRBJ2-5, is AAGVIQSPRHLIKEKRETATLKCYPIPRHDTVYWYQQGPGQDPQFLISFYEKMQSDKGSIPDRFSAQQFSDYHSELNMSSLELGDSALYFCASSLERRVAVGLKETQYFGPGTRLLVL.

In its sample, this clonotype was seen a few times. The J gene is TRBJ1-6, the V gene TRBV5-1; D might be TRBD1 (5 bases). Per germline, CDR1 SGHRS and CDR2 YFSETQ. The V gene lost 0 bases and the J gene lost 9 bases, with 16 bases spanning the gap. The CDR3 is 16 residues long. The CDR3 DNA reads TGCGCCAGCAGCTTGGAGGGGAATATTCTCGGTTCACCCCTCCACTTT. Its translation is CASSLEGNILGSPLHF.

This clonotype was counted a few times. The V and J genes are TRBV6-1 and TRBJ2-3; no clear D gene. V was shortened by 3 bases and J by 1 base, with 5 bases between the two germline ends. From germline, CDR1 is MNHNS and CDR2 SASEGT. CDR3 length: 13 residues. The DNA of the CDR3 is TGTGCCAGCAGTGATCTACGCACAGATACGCAGTATTTT. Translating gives CASSDLRTDTQYF.

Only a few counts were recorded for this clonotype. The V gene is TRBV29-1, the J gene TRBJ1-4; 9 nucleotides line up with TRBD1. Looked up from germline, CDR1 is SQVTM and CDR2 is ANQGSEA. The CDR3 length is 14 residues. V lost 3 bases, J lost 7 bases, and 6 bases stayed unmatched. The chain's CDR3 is CSVDSGTGSEKLFF. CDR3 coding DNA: TGCAGCGTTGATTCCGGGACAGGGAGTGAAAAACTGTTTTTT.

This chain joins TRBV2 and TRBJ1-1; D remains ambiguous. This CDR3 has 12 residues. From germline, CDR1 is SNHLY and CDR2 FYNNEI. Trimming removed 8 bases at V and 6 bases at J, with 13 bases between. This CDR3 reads CASLGYWSEAFF. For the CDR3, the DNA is TGTGCCAGCCTGGGGTATTGGTCTGAAGCTTTCTTT.

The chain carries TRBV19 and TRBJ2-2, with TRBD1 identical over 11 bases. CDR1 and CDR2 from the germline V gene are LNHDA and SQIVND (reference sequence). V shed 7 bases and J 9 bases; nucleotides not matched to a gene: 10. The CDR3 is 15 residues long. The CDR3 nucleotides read TGTGCCAGTAACACGGGACAGGGGGAATTCAGGGAGCTGTTTTTT. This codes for CASNTGQGEFRELFF.